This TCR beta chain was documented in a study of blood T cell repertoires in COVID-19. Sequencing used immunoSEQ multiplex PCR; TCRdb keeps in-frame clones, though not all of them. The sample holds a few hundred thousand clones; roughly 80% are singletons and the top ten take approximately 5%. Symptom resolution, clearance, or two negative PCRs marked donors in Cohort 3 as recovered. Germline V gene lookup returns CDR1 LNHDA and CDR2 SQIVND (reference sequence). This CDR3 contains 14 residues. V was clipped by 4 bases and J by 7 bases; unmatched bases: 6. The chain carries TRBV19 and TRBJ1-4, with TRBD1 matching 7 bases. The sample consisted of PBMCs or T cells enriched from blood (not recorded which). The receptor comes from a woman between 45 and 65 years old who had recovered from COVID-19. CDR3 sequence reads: CASSNVRGFEKLFF. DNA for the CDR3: TGTGCCAGTAGTAACGTCAGGGGGTTTGAAAAACTGTTTTTT. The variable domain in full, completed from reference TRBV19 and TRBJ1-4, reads DGGITQSPKYLFRKEGQNVTLSCEQNLNHDAMYWYRQDPGQGLRLIYYSQIVNDFQKGDIAEGYSVSREKKESFPLTVTSAQKNPTAFYLCASSNVRGFEKLFFGSGTQLSVL.